The source of this T cell receptor (beta chain) is a study of cytomegalovirus exposure and HLA in healthy donors. Study results and caveats: TRBV6-2, TRBV6-3 and some other V segments were excluded as indistinguishable. A missense variant in DCLRE1C was later tied to TCR beta V- and J-gene trimming. Accurate prediction of most subjects' HLA-A and HLA-B alleles from TCR beta sequences was reported.

This clone was found a few times. The target antigen is unknown. The junction departs from the called germline gene at one end, perhaps through a read error. Per the germline V gene, CDR1 is MNHEY and CDR2 is SVGAGI. The CDR3 is 16 amino acids. Primers for the PCR totalled 60 Vbeta and 13 Jbeta. TCRdb's copy holds only in-frame clones and misses some; the assay was immunoSEQ multiplex PCR. The sample carries a few hundred thousand clones, more than 80% recorded once. This clonotype was obtained from a man in his thirties or forties in good health and CMV-seronegative. Source material: PBMCs. The chain combines TRBV6-5 with TRBJ2-6, with TRBD1 as a possible D gene (6 bases). CDR3 DNA: TGTGCCAGCAGTTCAACAGGGAGCTCTGGGGCCAGCGTCCTGACTTTC. Its protein is CASSSTGSSGASVLTF.